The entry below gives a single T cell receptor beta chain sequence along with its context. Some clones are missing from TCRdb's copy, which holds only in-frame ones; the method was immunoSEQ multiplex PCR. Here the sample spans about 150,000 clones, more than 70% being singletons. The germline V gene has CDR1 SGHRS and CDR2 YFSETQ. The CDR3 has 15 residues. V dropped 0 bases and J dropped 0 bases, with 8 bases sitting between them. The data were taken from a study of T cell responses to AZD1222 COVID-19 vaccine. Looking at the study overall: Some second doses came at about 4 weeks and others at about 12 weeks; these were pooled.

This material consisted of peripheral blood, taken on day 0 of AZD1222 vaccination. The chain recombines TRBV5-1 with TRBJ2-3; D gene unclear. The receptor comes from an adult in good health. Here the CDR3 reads CASSLDIASTDTQYF. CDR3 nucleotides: TGCGCCAGCAGCTTGGACATCGCGAGCACAGATACGCAGTATTTT.